This TCR beta chain was retrieved from a study of CD8+ T cells in alopecia areata. Across the whole study: Oral tofacitinib, 5 to 10 mg twice daily, was given in an open-label trial.

Treatment meaning: oral pan-JAK inhibitor, 5-10 mg twice daily. Alopecia areata patients had lesional scalp punch biopsies and peripheral blood taken from them. This clone was detected a few times. Isolated RNA was reverse transcribed into cDNA used as the sequencing template. The method was immunoSEQ multiplex PCR; TCRdb's version includes in-frame clones alone and lacks a portion of them. This table has about 180,000 clones, about 51% appearing once. CDR1 is SEHNR and CDR2 is FQNEAQ in the germline V gene (reference sequence). After removal of 6 bases from V and 6 bases from J, the junction contained 10 bases not matched to a gene. CDR3 length equals 16 residues.

The TCR sequence derives from a human donor with alopecia areata. This sample comprised CD8+ T cells sorted from blood, obtained at approximately week 52, from a patient treated with tofacitinib. The V and J genes are TRBV7-9 and TRBJ1-4, with 10 bases matching TRBD1. For the CDR3, the DNA is TGTGCCAGCAGACAACTAGGGACAGGGGATGATGAAAAACTGTTTTTT. Translated: CASRQLGTGDDEKLFF.